Listed here is a single TCR beta chain. The antigen is unknown. The TCR beta CDR3 regions underwent amplification using RNA transcripts as the source. A first-round RT-PCR of the TCR CDR3 used the HTBI primer set. Via MiXCR, TCRdb re-called the multiplex PCR reads, giving one row per CDR3 protein. Altogether about 350,000 distinct CDR3 sequences are present, roughly 14% being singletons, with the ten largest covering around 25%. The data derive from a study of T cells in Graves' hyperthyroidism and ophthalmopathy. Diagnosis relied on clinical symptoms, serum thyroxine and TRAb, thyroid ultrasound and orbital computed tomography. Findings of the study overall: Blood samples included most of the expanded thyroid clonotypes exceeding 0.001. From stable hyperthyroidism, ophthalmopathy was separated by a 13 V-J model.

The source is a young woman with Graves' hyperthyroidism. Sequencing input: blood.

This CDR3 is CASSPGQGWMHEQYF. Written as DNA, the CDR3 is TGTGCCAGCAGCCCGGGACAGGGATGGATGCACGAGCAGTACTTC. The chain employs TRBV7-9 and TRBJ2-7, with 9 bases lining up with TRBD1. Germline lookup yields CDR1 SEHNR and CDR2 FQNEAQ (reference sequence). This CDR3 spans 15 amino acids. J lost 5 bases, V lost 5 bases, and 10 bases had no gene match.